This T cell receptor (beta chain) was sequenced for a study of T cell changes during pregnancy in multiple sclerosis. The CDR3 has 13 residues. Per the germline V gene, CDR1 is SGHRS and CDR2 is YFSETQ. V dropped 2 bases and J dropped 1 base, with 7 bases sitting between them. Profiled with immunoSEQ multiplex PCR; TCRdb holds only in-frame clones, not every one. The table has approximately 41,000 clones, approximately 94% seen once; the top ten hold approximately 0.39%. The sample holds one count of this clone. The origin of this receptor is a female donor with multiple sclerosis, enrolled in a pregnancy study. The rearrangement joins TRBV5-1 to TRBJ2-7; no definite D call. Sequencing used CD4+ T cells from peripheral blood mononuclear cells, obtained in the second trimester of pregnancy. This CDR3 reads CASSFYPSYEQYF. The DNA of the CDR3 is TGCGCCAGCAGCTTCTATCCTTCCTACGAGCAGTACTTC.